This TCR beta chain stems from a study of blood T cells in healthy people across ages. A second PCR, run for roughly 7 to 11 cycles, used a sample-barcoded 5' primer plus a J-beta primer mix. MiXCR, applied by TCRdb to the 5' RACE reads, yields one record per CDR3 protein. The table has 950,000 to 1,200,000 distinct CDR3 sequences, 35% to 40% seen once. Isolating PBMCs gave at least 6 million of these cells per sample. Overall study results and limits: In the absence of known donor CMV status, changes in expanded clonotypes were possibly confounded. A conclusive naive versus antigen-experienced comparison was prevented by the unsorted PBMCs. Aged donors had fewer naive CD4+ cells and lower diversity than long-lived donors.

A note on this clonotype: The antigen remains unidentified.

Germline values: CDR1 SGHTA, CDR2 FQGNSA. CDR3 length: 15 amino acids. V lost 1 base and J lost 2, with 11 bases in between. This clonotype was obtained from a man between 18 and 35 years old in good health. Sequences were obtained from blood. V is TRBV7-2 and J is TRBJ2-5; D is unclear. The CDR3 nucleotides read TGTGCCAGCAGCTTAGTCTGGGGTCCGCAAGAGACCCAGTACTTC. Protein sequence: CASSLVWGPQETQYF.